This TCR beta chain was found in a study of response to subunit inactivated influenza vaccine. Study conclusions and caveats: It was the authors' suggestion that each seasonal influenza vaccination recruits few new T cells.

Concerning this clonotype itself: What it binds is unknown.

Germline V lookup: CDR1 DFQATT, CDR2 SNEGSKA (reference sequence). The CDR3 is made up of 14 amino acids. The trim removed 4 bases at V and 3 bases at J, leaving 6 bases unmatched. MiXCR, applied by TCRdb to the RT-PCR reads, yields one record per CDR3 protein. The data show 450,000 to 700,000 distinct CDR3 sequences, 12% to 15% seen once. Sequencing used PBMCs from blood, obtained roughly 13 days after vaccination. This TCR was sampled from a man aged 45-65 years who received an inactivated influenza vaccine. The chain employs TRBV20-1 and TRBJ1-2; TRBD1 agrees at 9 bases. CDR3 in amino acids: CSAKGQGTHYGYTF. In nucleotides, the CDR3 is TGCAGTGCTAAAGGACAGGGGACGCACTATGGCTACACCTTC.